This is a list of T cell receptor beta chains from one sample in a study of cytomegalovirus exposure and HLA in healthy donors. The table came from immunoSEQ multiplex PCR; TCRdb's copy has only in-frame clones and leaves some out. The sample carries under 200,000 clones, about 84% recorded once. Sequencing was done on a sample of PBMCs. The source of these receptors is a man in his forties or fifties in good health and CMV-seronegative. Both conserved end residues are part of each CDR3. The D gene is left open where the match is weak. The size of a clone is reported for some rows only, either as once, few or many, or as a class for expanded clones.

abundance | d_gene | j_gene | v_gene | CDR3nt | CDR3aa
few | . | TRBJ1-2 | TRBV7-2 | TGTGCCAGCAGCCCGTCGTCCGGCTACACCTTC | CASSPSSGYTF
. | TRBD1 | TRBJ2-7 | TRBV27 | TGTGCCAGCAGTTTGGGACAGTCTTCCTACGAGCAGTACTTC | CASSLGQSSYEQYF
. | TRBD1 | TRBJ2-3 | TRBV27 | TGTGCCAGCAGTCCCTCTCCGACAGGGGATACGCAGTATTTT | CASSPSPTGDTQYF
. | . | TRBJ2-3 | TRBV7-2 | TGTGCCAGCAGCTTAAAGGGGAGGGATACGCAGTATTTT | CASSLKGRDTQYF
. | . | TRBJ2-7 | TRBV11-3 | TGTGCCAGCAGCTTAGTCGGCAGGGGAACCTACGAGCAGTACTTC | CASSLVGRGTYEQYF
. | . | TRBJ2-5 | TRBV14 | TGTGCCAGCAGCCAAGGGCCAGAGACCCAGTACTTC | CASSQGPETQYF
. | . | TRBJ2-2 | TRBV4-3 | TGCGCCAGCAGCGCCCTCGGGAACACCGGGGAGCTGTTTTTT | CASSALGNTGELFF
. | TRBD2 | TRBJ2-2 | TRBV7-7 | TGTGCCAGCAGTTCCCGGGCCGGGACTAGCGGGGGCCGGGGCACCGGGGAGCTGTTTTTT | CASSSRAGTSGGRGTGELFF
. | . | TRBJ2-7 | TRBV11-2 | TGTGCCAGCAGCTTTGACGGAGGGCAGCAGTACTTC | CASSFDGGQQYF
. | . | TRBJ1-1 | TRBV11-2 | TGTGCCAGCAGCTTTAGCGGGAAGAAGGCCACTGAAGCTTTCTTT | CASSFSGKKATEAFF
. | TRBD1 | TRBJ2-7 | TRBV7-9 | TGTGCCAGCAGCCGCGCCGGGACAGGGGGCCACGAGCAGTACTTC | CASSRAGTGGHEQYF
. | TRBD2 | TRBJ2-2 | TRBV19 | TGTGCCAGTAGTTTGGCTAGCGGGGGGACTAACACCGGGGAGCTGTTTTTT | CASSLASGGTNTGELFF
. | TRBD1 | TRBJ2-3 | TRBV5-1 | TGCGCCAGCAAAAAAGGGACGGGACAGACCACAGATACGCAGTATTTT | CASKKGTGQTTDTQYF
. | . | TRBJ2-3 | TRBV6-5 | TGTGCCAGCCGACGGGGGAGCACAGATACGCAGTATTTT | CASRRGSTDTQYF
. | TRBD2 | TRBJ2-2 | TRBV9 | TGTGCCAGCAGCGGGAGGATATTGCGGGGGGGCACCGGGGAGCTGTTTTTT | CASSGRILRGGTGELFF
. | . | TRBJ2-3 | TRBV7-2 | TGTGCCAGCAGCTTAGGGGGGGGCCATGTCACAGATACGCAGTATTTT | CASSLGGGHVTDTQYF
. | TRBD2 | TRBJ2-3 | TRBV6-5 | TGTGCCAGCAGGATCCCGGGGGGGCGGCGAGATACGCAGTATTTT | CASRIPGGRRDTQYF
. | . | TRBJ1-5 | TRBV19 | TGTGCCAGTAGTATAGGAGTGAATCGCAATCAGCCCCAGCATTTT | CASSIGVNRNQPQHF
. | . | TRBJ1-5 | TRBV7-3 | TGTGCCAGCAGCTTAACGTCAGGAGGGCCCCAGCATTTT | CASSLTSGGPQHF
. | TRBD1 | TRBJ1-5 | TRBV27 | TGTGCCAGCAGTTTGTTTACAGGGGGTTGGCCCCAGCATTTT | CASSLFTGGWPQHF
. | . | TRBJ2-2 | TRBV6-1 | TGTGCCAGCAAAGGCGGGACCTACACCGGGGAGCTGTTTTTT | CASKGGTYTGELFF
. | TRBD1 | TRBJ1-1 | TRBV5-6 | TGTGCCAGCAGCCACCTGGGACAGTCATTGATGAACACTGAAGCTTTCTTT | CASSHLGQSLMNTEAFF
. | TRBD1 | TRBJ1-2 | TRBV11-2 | TGTGCCAGCAGCTTACGGGACAGGCAGCCCAACACCTTC | CASSLRDRQPNTF
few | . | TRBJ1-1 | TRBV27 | TGTGCCAGCAGTTTATGGGGCGACGCTTTCTTT | CASSLWGDAFF
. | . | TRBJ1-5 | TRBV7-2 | TGTGCCAGCAGCTCCTCGTCCGGGGGGGCGTATAGCAATCAGCCCCAGCATTTT | CASSSSSGGAYSNQPQHF
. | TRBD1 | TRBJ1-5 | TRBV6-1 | TGTGCCAGCAGTGATCCCTCACAGGGGGCTCGGAGCAATCAGCCCCAGCATTTT | CASSDPSQGARSNQPQHF
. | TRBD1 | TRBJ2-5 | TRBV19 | TGTGCCAGTAGTAGGGGCTCCGACAGGGCAGAGACCCAGTACTTC | CASSRGSDRAETQYF
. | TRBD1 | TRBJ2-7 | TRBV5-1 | TGCGCCAGCACAAGGACAGGGGGCGGTTACGAGCAGTACTTC | CASTRTGGGYEQYF
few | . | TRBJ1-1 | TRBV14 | TGTGCCAGCAGCCTTATACAGGGTACTGAAGCTTTCTTT | CASSLIQGTEAFF
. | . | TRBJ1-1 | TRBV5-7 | TGTGCCAGCACCAGGCGGCCAGGGGTAGGAGCTTTCTTT | CASTRRPGVGAFF
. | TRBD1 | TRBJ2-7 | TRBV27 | TGTGCCAGCAGTAAGACAGGGGGTTCCCCCTACGAGCAGTACTTC | CASSKTGGSPYEQYF
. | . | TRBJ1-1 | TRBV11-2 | TGTGCCAGCAGCTTGGGGCTGAACACTGAAGCTTTCTTT | CASSLGLNTEAFF
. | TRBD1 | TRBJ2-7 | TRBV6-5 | TGTGCCAGCAGTAACAGGGGCTACGAGCAGTACTTC | CASSNRGYEQYF
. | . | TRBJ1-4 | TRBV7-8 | TGTGCCAGCAGTGCCCACGGGTGGGGGGGGGATGAAAAACTGTTTTTT | CASSAHGWGGDEKLFF
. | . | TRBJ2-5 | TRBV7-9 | TGTGCCAGCAGCTACGCCCGCGTGACAGATACGCAGGAGACCCAGTACTTC | CASSYARVTDTQETQYF
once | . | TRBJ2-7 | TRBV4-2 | TGTGCCAGCAGCTCCCAGATTGGACAGATCTACGAGCAGTACTTC | CASSSQIGQIYEQYF
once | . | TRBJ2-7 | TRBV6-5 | TGTGCCAGCAGTTACTCGACAACAGCATACGAGCAGTACTTC | CASSYSTTAYEQYF
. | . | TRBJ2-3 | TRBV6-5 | TGTGCCAGCAGTTACCTCCTCGGGGATACGCAGTATTTT | CASSYLLGDTQYF
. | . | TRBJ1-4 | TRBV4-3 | TGCGCCAGCAGCCAAGGGTCAGGGGTGACTAATGAAAAACTGTTTTTT | CASSQGSGVTNEKLFF